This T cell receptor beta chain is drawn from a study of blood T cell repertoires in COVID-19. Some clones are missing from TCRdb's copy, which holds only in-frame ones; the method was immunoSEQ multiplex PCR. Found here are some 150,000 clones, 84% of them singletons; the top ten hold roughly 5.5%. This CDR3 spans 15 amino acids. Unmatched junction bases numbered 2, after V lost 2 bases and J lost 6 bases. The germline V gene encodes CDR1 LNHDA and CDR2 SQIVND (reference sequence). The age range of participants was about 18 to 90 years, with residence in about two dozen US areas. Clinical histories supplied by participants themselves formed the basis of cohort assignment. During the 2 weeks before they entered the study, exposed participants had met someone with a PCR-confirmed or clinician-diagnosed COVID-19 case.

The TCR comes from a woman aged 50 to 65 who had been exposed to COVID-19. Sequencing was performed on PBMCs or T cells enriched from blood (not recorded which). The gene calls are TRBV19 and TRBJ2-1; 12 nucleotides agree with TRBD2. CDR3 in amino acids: CASSILAGGGNEQFF. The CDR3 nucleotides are TGTGCCAGTAGTATACTAGCGGGAGGGGGCAATGAGCAGTTCTTC.